What follows are 19 T cell receptor beta chains derived from one specimen sequenced in a study of T cell repertoires in cytomegalovirus infection. TCRdb re-derived calls from the reads in MiXCR, one entry per CDR3 protein. Among some 300,000 distinct CDR3 sequences, about a sixth were seen once, and the ten largest hold more than 10%. Sequenced material: PBMCs. These TCRs come from a human donor in good health (CMV status not recorded). Some clones in this sample may be carry-over from other donors' samples.

This clonotype was counted a few times. The rearrangement uses TRBV2 and TRBJ2-3; D gene unclear. Per germline, CDR1 SNHLY and CDR2 FYNNEI. Trimming left V 3 bases short and J 6 bases short, with 7 bases between. The CDR3 runs to 12 residues. This CDR3 reads CASSESGDTQYF. In DNA, the CDR3 is TGTGCCAGCAGTGAGTCCGGGGATACGCAGTATTTT. Variable domain in full (rest from reference TRBV2 and TRBJ2-3): EPEVTQTPSHQVTQMGQEVILRCVPISNHLYFYWYRQILGQKVEFLVSFYNNEISEKSEIFDDQFSVERPDGSNFTLKIRSTKLEDSAMYFCASSESGDTQYFGPGTRLTVL.

The rearrangement links TRBV6-5 to TRBJ2-7; 10 bases line up with TRBD1. Germline V gene data show CDR1 as MNHEY and CDR2 as SVGAGI. The CDR3 sequence is 14 residues long. Trimming took 2 bases from V and 5 from J; bases not matched to a gene: 3. The CDR3 sequence is CASSYGDRGHEQYF. CDR3 nucleotides: TGTGCCAGCAGTTACGGAGACAGGGGGCACGAGCAGTACTTC.

This clonotype came up a few times. The rearrangement uses TRBV2 and TRBJ1-2; 8 bases agree with TRBD1. This CDR3 is 14 amino acids long. V shed 6 bases and J 1 base; nucleotides not matched to a gene: 4. Germline CDR1 reads SNHLY; CDR2 reads FYNNEI. DNA for the CDR3: TGTGCCAGCAGGGCCGGACAGGGTAACTATGGCTACACCTTC. Encoded protein: CASRAGQGNYGYTF.

This chain links TRBV7-4 with TRBJ1-4, with unresolved D. The CDR3 sequence is 14 residues long. V was shortened by 5 bases and J by 6 bases, with 13 bases between the two germline ends. Germline-derived CDR1 and CDR2 are SGHVT and SQSDAQ. The CDR3 region is CASSPQLTDEKLFF. The CDR3 DNA sequence: TGTGCCAGCAGCCCACAGCTTACCGATGAAAAACTGTTTTTT.

V and J are TRBV2 and TRBJ2-3; perhaps TRBD2 as D (6 bases). V was pared by 6 bases and J by 2 bases, with 18 bases between. The CDR3 runs to 16 residues. Germline loops: CDR1 SNHLY, CDR2 FYNNEI. CDR3 coding DNA: TGTGCCAGCAGAGATCTAACGGGGGTCAACACAGATACGCAGTATTTT. It yields the protein CASRDLTGVNTDTQYF.

This clonotype was recorded a few times. The chain recombines TRBV27 with TRBJ1-1; tentative D call: TRBD1 (5 bases). V lost 3 bases and J lost 4, with 15 bases in between. CDR1 and CDR2 (germline): MNHEY, SMNVEV (reference sequence). The CDR3 sequence is 15 residues long. CDR3 DNA: TGTGCCAGCAGTTTTATCGGGGGGGGGGGCACTGAAGCTTTCTTT. Protein product: CASSFIGGGGTEAFF.

The table lists this clonotype with a few counts. V usage is TRBV5-4 and J usage is TRBJ1-3, with 7 bases fitting TRBD1. The V segment lost 3 bases and the J segment 2 bases; nucleotides outside the gene matches: 5. CDR1 and CDR2 (germline): SGHNT, YYREEE (reference sequence). The CDR3 sequence is 15 residues long. CDR3 coding DNA: TGTGCCAGCAGCTCTCGACAGGGACCTGGAAACACCATATATTTT. It yields the protein CASSSRQGPGNTIYF.

This clonotype was counted only a few times. CDR3 residues: CASSMVQGFTTNEKLFF. CDR3 coding DNA: TGTGCCAGTAGTATGGTTCAGGGATTTACAACTAATGAAAAACTGTTTTTT. The chain has TRBV19 and TRBJ1-4, with D perhaps matching TRBD1 (5 bases). The CDR3 covers 17 residues. Between the trimmed V and J ends, which lost 3 bases and 0 bases, there was a span of 14 bases. In germline, CDR1 is LNHDA, CDR2 SQIVND (reference sequence).

The gene calls are TRBV29-1 and TRBJ1-5; D unresolved. The CDR3 sequence is 9 residues long. V was shortened by 3 bases and J by 6 bases, with 0 bases between the two germline ends. The germline V gene encodes CDR1 SQVTM and CDR2 ANQGSEA. CDR3 loop: CSVDQPQHF. The CDR3, as DNA: TGCAGCGTTGATCAGCCCCAGCATTTT.

This clonotype was counted many times. The chain employs TRBV7-8 and TRBJ2-2, with 7 bases fitting TRBD1. V shed 2 bases, J shed 2 bases, and the junction held 5 bases outside the gene matches. The CDR3 spans 16 residues. Per the germline V gene, CDR1 is SGHVS and CDR2 is FQNEAQ. CDR3 nucleotide sequence: TGTGCCAGCAGCTTACGAGGGGGCACAAACACCGGGGAGCTGTTTTTT. This encodes CASSLRGGTNTGELFF.

The chain couples TRBV7-9 to TRBJ1-2; the match to TRBD1 covers 7 bases. Germline-derived CDR1 and CDR2 are SEHNR and FQNEAQ (reference sequence). The V segment lost 8 bases and the J segment 5 bases; nucleotides outside the gene matches: 5. The CDR3 totals 12 residues. The CDR3 is CASGDSSYGYTF. CDR3 bases: TGTGCCAGCGGGGACAGTTCTTATGGCTACACCTTC. The full variable domain, its missing parts supplied by reference TRBV7-9 and TRBJ1-2, is DTGVSQNPRHKITKRGQNVTFRCDPISEHNRLYWYRQTLGQGPEFLTYFQNEAQLEKSRLLSDRFSAERPKGSFSTLEIQRTEQGDSAMYLCASGDSSYGYTFGSGTRLTVV.

Ten or more counts support this clonotype. Here the CDR3 reads CASTSRMDQPQHF. For the CDR3, the DNA is TGTGCCAGCACTTCTCGGATGGATCAGCCCCAGCATTTT. The rearrangement links TRBV12-3 or TRBV12-4 to TRBJ1-5; no reliable D call. With 7 bases removed from V and 5 bases from J, the gap between germline ends came to 12 bases. The length of the CDR3 is 13 residues.

This clonotype showed up just a few times. V and J are TRBV12-3 or TRBV12-4 and TRBJ1-2, with 7 bases that match TRBD1. The CDR3 has 16 amino acids. J was trimmed by 4 bases and V by 4 bases; bases with no gene match: 12. The CDR3 reads CASSSGQRKHFYGYTF. The CDR3 DNA reads TGTGCCAGCAGTTCGGGACAGCGGAAACACTTCTATGGCTACACCTTC.

This chain connects TRBV7-8 to TRBJ2-1; D possibly corresponds to TRBD1 (6 bases). The CDR3 sequence is 16 residues long. Trimming left V 4 bases short and J 12 bases short, with 25 bases between. The germline V gene has CDR1 SGHVS and CDR2 FQNEAQ. The CDR3 spells CASSSYRVGFSVGQFF. The CDR3 coding sequence is TGTGCCAGCAGCTCCTACAGGGTCGGATTTTCGGTAGGGCAGTTCTTC.

This clonotype came up a few times. The rearrangement uses TRBV7-9 and TRBJ1-2, with D maybe TRBD1 (5 bases). Germline V gene sequence: CDR1 SEHNR, CDR2 FQNEAQ (reference sequence). V shed 7 bases and J shed 4 bases, with 10 bases lying between them. The CDR3 spans 12 residues. For the CDR3, the DNA is TGTGCCAGCAACGTCGGGGCCTATGGCTACACCTTC. This gives the protein CASNVGAYGYTF.

This clonotype showed up just a few times. This sequence joins TRBV12-3 or TRBV12-4 and TRBJ1-4; a weak D match, TRBD1 (6 bases). This CDR3 is built from 13 residues. Deletions cut 4 bases from V and 13 bases from J, with 16 bases between. CDR3 sequence: CASSSLRQDRLFF. CDR3 coding DNA: TGTGCCAGCAGTTCCCTTCGACAGGATAGACTGTTTTTT.

This clonotype was seen more than once but under ten times. V and J are TRBV4-1 and TRBJ2-4; 10 bases fit TRBD2. Germline V lookup: CDR1 MGHRA, CDR2 YSYEKL. The CDR3 totals 16 residues. Trimming took 0 bases from V and 7 from J; bases not matched to a gene: 6. Here the CDR3 DNA reads TGCGCCAGCAGCCAAGAGGTTGCTAGCGGGGGCAACATTCAGTACTTC. Translating gives CASSQEVASGGNIQYF.

Concerning this clonotype itself: A much larger clone lies one base from this, so it may be a read error. V is TRBV10-3 and J is TRBJ1-6, with 10 bases identical to TRBD1. The CDR3 length is 14 residues. Germline CDR1 reads ENHRY; CDR2 reads SYGVKD. V lost 6 bases and J lost 9; bases outside the gene matches: 5. The CDR3 spells CAIRGQGDSSPLHF. The CDR3 nucleotides are TGTGCCATCAGAGGACAGGGGGATAGTTCACCCCTCCACTTT.

This clonotype was seen a handful of times. The chain has TRBV20-1 and TRBJ2-1, with TRBD2 matching over 11 bases. The CDR3 totals 15 residues. Germline values: CDR1 DFQATT, CDR2 SNEGSKA (reference sequence). V trimming: 7 bases; J trimming: 6 bases; junction bases outside the gene matches: 11. This CDR3 is CSERASGGLGNEQFF. CDR3 nucleotide sequence: TGCAGTGAGAGGGCTAGCGGGGGGTTGGGCAATGAGCAGTTCTTC.